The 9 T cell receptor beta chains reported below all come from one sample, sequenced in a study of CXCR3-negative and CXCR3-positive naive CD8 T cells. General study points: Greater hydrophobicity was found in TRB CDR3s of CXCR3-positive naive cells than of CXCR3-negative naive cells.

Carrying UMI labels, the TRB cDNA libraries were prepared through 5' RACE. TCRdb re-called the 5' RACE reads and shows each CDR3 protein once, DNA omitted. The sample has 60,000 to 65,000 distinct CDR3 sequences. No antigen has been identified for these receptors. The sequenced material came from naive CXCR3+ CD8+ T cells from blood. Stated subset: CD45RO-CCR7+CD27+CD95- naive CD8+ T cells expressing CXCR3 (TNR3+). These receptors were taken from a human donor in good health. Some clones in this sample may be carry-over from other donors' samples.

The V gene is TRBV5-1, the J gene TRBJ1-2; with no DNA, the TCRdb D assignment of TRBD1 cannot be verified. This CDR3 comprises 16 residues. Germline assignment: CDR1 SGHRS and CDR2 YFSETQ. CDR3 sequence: CASSSVRDGGFYGYTF.

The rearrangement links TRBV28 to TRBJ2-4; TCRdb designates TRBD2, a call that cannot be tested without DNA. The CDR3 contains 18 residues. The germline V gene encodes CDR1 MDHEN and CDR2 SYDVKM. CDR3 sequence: CASSLNYRALEGKNIQYF.

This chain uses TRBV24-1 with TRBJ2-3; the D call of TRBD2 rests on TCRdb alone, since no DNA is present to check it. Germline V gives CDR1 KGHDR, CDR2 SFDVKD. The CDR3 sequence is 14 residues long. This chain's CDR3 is CATSGRLPSGTQYF.

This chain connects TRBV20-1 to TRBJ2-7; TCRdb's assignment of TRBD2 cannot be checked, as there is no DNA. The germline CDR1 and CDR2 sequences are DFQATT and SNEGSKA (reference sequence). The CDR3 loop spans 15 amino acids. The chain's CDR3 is CSARDVGWASYEQYF.

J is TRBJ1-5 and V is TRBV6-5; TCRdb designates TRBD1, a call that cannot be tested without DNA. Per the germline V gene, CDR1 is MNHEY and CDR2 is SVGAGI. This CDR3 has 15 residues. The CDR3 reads CASSWTALGNQPQHF.

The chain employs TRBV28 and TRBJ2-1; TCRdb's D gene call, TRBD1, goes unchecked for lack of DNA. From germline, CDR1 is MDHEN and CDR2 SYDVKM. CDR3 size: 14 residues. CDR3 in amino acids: CASSIGQGYNEQFF.

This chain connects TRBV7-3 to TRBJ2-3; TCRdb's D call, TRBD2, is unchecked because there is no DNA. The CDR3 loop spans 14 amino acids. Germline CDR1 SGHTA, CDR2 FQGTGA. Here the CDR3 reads CASSQSGSTDTQYF.

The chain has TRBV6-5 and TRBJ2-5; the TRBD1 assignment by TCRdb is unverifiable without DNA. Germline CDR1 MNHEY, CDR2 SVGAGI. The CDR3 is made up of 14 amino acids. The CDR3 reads CASRLQGFQETQYF.

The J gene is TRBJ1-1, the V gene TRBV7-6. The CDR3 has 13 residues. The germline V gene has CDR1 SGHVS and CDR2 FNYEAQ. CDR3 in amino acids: CASSLSQNTEAFF.